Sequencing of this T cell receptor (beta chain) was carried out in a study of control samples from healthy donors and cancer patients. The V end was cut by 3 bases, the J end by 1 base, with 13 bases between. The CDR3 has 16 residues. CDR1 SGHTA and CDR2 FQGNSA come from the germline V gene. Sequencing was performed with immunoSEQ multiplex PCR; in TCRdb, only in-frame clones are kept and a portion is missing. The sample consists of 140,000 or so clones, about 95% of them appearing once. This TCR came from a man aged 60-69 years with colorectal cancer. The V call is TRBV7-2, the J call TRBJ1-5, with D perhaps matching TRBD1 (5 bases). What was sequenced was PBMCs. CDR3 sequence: CASSLQGSLSNQPQHF. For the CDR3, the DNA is TGTGCCAGCAGCTTGCAGGGTTCTCTAAGCAATCAGCCCCAGCATTTT.